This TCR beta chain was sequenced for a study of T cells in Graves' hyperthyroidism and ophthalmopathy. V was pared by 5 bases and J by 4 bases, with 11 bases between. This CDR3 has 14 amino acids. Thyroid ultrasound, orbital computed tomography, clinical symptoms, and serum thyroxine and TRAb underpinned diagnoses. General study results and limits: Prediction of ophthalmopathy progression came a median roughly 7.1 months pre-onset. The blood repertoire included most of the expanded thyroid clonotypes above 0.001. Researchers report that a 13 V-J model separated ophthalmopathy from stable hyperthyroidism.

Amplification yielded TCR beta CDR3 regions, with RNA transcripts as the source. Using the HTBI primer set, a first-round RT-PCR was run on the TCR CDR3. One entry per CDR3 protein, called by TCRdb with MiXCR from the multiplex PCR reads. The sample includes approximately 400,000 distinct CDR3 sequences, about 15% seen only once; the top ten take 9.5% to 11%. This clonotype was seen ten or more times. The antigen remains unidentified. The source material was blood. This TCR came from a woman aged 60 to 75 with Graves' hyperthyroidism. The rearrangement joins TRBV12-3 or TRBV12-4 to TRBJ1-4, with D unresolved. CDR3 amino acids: CASSVLMVNEKLFF. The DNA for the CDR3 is TGTGCCAGCAGTGTTTTGATGGTTAATGAAAAACTGTTTTTT.